The 24 T cell receptor beta chains in this list originate from one sample, sequenced in a study of cytomegalovirus exposure and HLA in healthy donors. Both 60 Vbeta primers and 13 Jbeta primers went into the PCR. Generated by immunoSEQ multiplex PCR, the TCRdb table keeps only in-frame clones and is missing some. Among about 140,000 clones, about 80% were seen once, and the ten largest hold 1.8%. Sequences were obtained from PBMCs. The receptors stem from a man aged 35 to 55 in good health and CMV-seronegative.

The gene calls are TRBV5-1 and TRBJ2-6; tentative D call: TRBD1 (7 bases). This CDR3 region has 16 residues. The germline CDR1 and CDR2 sequences are SGHRS and YFSETQ. Trimming cost V 1 base and J 2 bases, with 10 bases left between them. The CDR3 is CASSLSRGAGANVLTF. Here the CDR3 DNA reads TGCGCCAGCAGCTTGAGCAGGGGGGCTGGGGCCAACGTCCTGACTTTC.

In DNA, the CDR3 is TGTGCCAGCAGCCGACAGGGGGCCAATGAAAAACTGTTTTTT. Amino acids: CASSRQGANEKLFF. V gene TRBV6-6 combines with J gene TRBJ1-4; 10 positions match TRBD1. The CDR3 covers 14 residues. Germline CDR1 is MNHNY and CDR2 is SVGAGI (reference sequence). V lost 6 bases, J lost 5 bases, and 3 bases stayed unmatched.

This clone appeared once. This chain links TRBV11-2 with TRBJ2-7, with 7 bases that match TRBD2. Trimming took 1 base from V and 7 from J; bases not matched to a gene: 1. The CDR3 loop spans 12 amino acids. Germline assignment: CDR1 SGHAT and CDR2 FQNNGV. The CDR3 here is CASSLVLAEQYF. As DNA, the CDR3 is TGTGCCAGCAGCTTAGTACTAGCGGAGCAGTACTTC.

This clone was seen a single time. The chain uses TRBV5-1 and TRBJ2-7; TRBD2 matches at 13 bases. J lost 2 bases, V lost 4 bases, and 12 bases had no gene match. This CDR3 has 18 residues. From germline, CDR1 is SGHRS and CDR2 YFSETQ. This chain's CDR3 is CASSTGQQLAGGTYEQYF. CDR3 sequence (DNA): TGCGCCAGCAGCACGGGCCAACAACTAGCGGGGGGGACCTACGAGCAGTACTTC.

The genes are TRBV4-1 and TRBJ2-3, with a possible D match to TRBD1 (5 bases). Germline CDR1 MGHRA, CDR2 YSYEKL. V was clipped by 0 bases and J by 1 base, with 14 bases between them. This CDR3 comprises 17 residues. Written as DNA, the CDR3 is TGCGCCAGCAGCCAAGAAACGACGGAACAGGGCACAGATACGCAGTATTTT. Translation: CASSQETTEQGTDTQYF.

The chain links TRBV27 to TRBJ2-7; D call uncertain. CDR3 length: 13 residues. Per the germline V gene, CDR1 is MNHEY and CDR2 is SMNVEV (reference sequence). Between the trimmed V and J ends, which lost 2 bases and 3 bases, there was a span of 8 bases. The CDR3 DNA sequence: TGTGCCAGCAGTTTAGGCGGTGACTACGAGCAGTACTTC. The encoded protein is CASSLGGDYEQYF.

The chain employs TRBV10-3 and TRBJ2-7; 11 nucleotides align to TRBD2. The CDR3 consists of 18 residues. The germline gives CDR1 ENHRY, CDR2 SYGVKD. After removal of 5 bases from V and 6 bases from J, the junction contained 18 bases not matched to a gene. The CDR3 sequence is CAISQSGGLAGGGSEQYF. The CDR3 region has the DNA TGTGCCATCAGTCAGAGTGGGGGCCTAGCGGGAGGAGGTTCCGAGCAGTACTTC.

The gene calls are TRBV5-1 and TRBJ2-7; the D gene is possibly TRBD2 (5 bases). Trimming took 4 bases from V and 12 from J, leaving 14 bases between them. Per germline, CDR1 SGHRS and CDR2 YFSETQ. CDR3 length equals 11 residues. CDR3 nucleotide sequence: TGCGCCAGCAGCCCACTAGTGTCAGGGTACTTC. Its translation is CASSPLVSGYF.

The gene calls are TRBV13 and TRBJ2-5, with 11 nucleotides matching TRBD2. CDR3 length: 17 amino acids. The germline gives CDR1 PRHDT, CDR2 FYEKMQ (reference sequence). V lost 3 bases and J lost 4; bases outside the gene matches: 10. CDR3 in amino acids: CASSLRAGTSGRETQYF. CDR3 coding DNA: TGTGCCAGCAGCTTGCGTGCTGGGACTAGCGGTCGAGAGACCCAGTACTTC. Full variable domain (rest looked up from reference TRBV13 and TRBJ2-5): AAGVIQSPRHLIKEKRETATLKCYPIPRHDTVYWYQQGPGQDPQFLISFYEKMQSDKGSIPDRFSAQQFSDYHSELNMSSLELGDSALYFCASSLRAGTSGRETQYFGPGTRLLVL.

This chain uses TRBV9 with TRBJ2-7, with unresolved D. Germline V gene data show CDR1 as SGDLS and CDR2 as YYNGEE. The CDR3 is 14 amino acids. The V and J ends lost 3 bases and 3 bases respectively, with 13 bases between them. The CDR3 DNA reads as TGTGCCAGCAGCGCAAGCGCACACAACTACGAGCAGTACTTC. Amino acid sequence: CASSASAHNYEQYF. Drawing the rest from reference TRBV9 and TRBJ2-7, the complete variable domain is DSGVTQTPKHLITATGQRVTLRCSPRSGDLSVYWYQQSLDQGLQFLIQYYNGEERAKGNILERFSAQQFPDLHSELNLSSLELGDSALYFCASSASAHNYEQYFGPGTRLTVT.

J is TRBJ1-1 and V is TRBV30, with TRBD1 as a possible D gene (6 bases). Germline CDR1 GTSNPN, CDR2 SVGIG (reference sequence). With 3 bases removed from V and 6 bases from J, the gap between germline ends came to 17 bases. The CDR3 is 14 residues long. CDR3 DNA sequence: TGTGCCTGGAGCTCAGGACAGATTCGGTCTGAAGCTTTCTTT. Amino acid sequence: CAWSSGQIRSEAFF.

V usage is TRBV7-9 and J usage is TRBJ1-2, with TRBD1 matching over 7 bases. CDR1 SEHNR and CDR2 FQNEAQ come from the germline V gene (reference sequence). The length of the CDR3 is 15 residues. V lost 1 base, J lost 4 bases, and 6 bases stayed unmatched. CDR3 sequence: CASSLGATGAYGYTF. Written as DNA, the CDR3 is TGTGCCAGCAGCTTAGGAGCTACAGGGGCCTATGGCTACACCTTC.

V and J are TRBV4-1 and TRBJ2-1; 8 nucleotides agree with TRBD2. CDR1 and CDR2 (germline): MGHRA, YSYEKL. The CDR3 runs to 13 residues. V dropped 8 bases and J dropped 5; count of bases not matched to a gene: 5. CDR3 amino acids: CASSWRGDNEQFF. The CDR3, as DNA: TGCGCCAGCTCGTGGCGGGGGGACAATGAGCAGTTCTTC.

This rearrangement joins TRBV19 to TRBJ2-5, with 11 bases aligning to TRBD2. Trimming took 6 bases from V and 2 from J; bases not matched to a gene: 5. Germline lookup yields CDR1 LNHDA and CDR2 SQIVND (reference sequence). The CDR3 covers 15 residues. The CDR3 region is CASRGTSGRQETQYF. The CDR3 coding sequence is TGTGCCAGTAGGGGGACTAGCGGTCGACAAGAGACCCAGTACTTC.

The chain joins TRBV5-6 to TRBJ2-3, with 10 bases aligning to TRBD2. Looked up from germline, CDR1 is SGHDT and CDR2 is YYEEEE. The CDR3 length is 17 residues. V shed 3 bases, J shed 3 bases, and the junction held 10 bases outside the gene matches. CDR3 DNA: TGTGCCAGCAGCTCCCCCGTAGCGGGGGGCCGGACAGATACGCAGTATTTT. This sequence encodes CASSSPVAGGRTDTQYF.

V gene TRBV13 combines with J gene TRBJ2-3, with 9 bases that match TRBD2. Per germline, CDR1 PRHDT and CDR2 FYEKMQ (reference sequence). This CDR3 region has 17 residues. J gave up 3 bases and V 5 bases, and 12 bases lay outside the gene matches. The CDR3 is CASSPLGGSGGTDTQYF. The CDR3, as DNA: TGTGCCAGCAGCCCCCTCGGAGGAAGCGGGGGGACAGATACGCAGTATTTT.

In its sample, this clone was seen a few times. The chain has TRBV5-1 and TRBJ2-1, with 10 bases matching TRBD2. In germline, CDR1 is SGHRS, CDR2 YFSETQ. This CDR3 has 16 amino acids. Germline trimming cut 0 bases from V and 4 bases from J; bases unmatched to any gene: 4. CDR3: CASSLVRAGGYNEQFF. In DNA, the CDR3 is TGCGCCAGCAGCTTGGTCAGAGCGGGGGGGTACAATGAGCAGTTCTTC.

This clone was recorded only once. The genes are TRBV6-1 and TRBJ2-3; a possible D gene is TRBD2 (6 bases). Deletions cut 7 bases from V and 2 bases from J, with 10 bases between. The CDR3 is 13 residues long. The germline gives CDR1 MNHNS, CDR2 SASEGT. This CDR3 is CASTRDFTDTQYF. DNA of the CDR3: TGTGCCAGCACCAGGGACTTCACAGATACGCAGTATTTT.

The gene calls are TRBV9 and TRBJ2-1, with D perhaps matching TRBD2 (6 bases). The ends were cut back, 4 bases at V and 8 bases at J, with 19 bases in the middle. This CDR3 comprises 15 residues. Germline CDR1 reads SGDLS; CDR2 reads YYNGEE. CDR3 loop: CASSTRDFPGYEQFF. CDR3 nucleotides: TGTGCCAGCAGCACCCGGGACTTCCCCGGCTATGAGCAGTTCTTC.

In DNA form, the CDR3 reads TGTGCCAGCAGTCCTGGGGGGGCTGGTGAGCAGTTCTTC. It specifies CASSPGGAGEQFF. The rearrangement uses TRBV6-4 and TRBJ2-1; TRBD2 is a possible D gene (7 bases). V dropped 5 bases and J dropped 9 bases, with 14 bases sitting between them. Germline assignment: CDR1 MRHNA and CDR2 SNTAGT. The CDR3 sequence is 13 residues long.

This clone was recorded a few times. V and J are TRBV18 and TRBJ1-6; TRBD1 agrees at 7 bases. The germline CDR1 and CDR2 sequences are KGHSH and LQKENI. V lost 3 bases and J lost 0; bases outside the gene matches: 5. The CDR3 contains 17 residues. The CDR3 sequence is CASSPQTGSSYNSPLHF. As DNA, the CDR3 is TGTGCCAGCTCACCCCAGACAGGGAGCTCCTATAATTCACCCCTCCACTTT.

Notes on this clone: Here the CDR3 omits its conserved ending phenylalanine or tryptophan, so a read error is the likely source. The V call is TRBV27, the J call TRBJ1-2, with D possibly matching TRBD1 (5 bases). Germline loops: CDR1 MNHEY, CDR2 SMNVEV (reference sequence). Trimming pared 5 bases from V and 8 bases from J, leaving 12 bases between. The CDR3 runs 12 residues. CDR3 region: CASSRGGSGYTL. DNA for the CDR3: TGTGCCAGCAGTAGGGGTGGCTCCGGCTACACCCTC.

In DNA form, the CDR3 reads TGCGCCAGCAGCTTGGACGGGGATGCCTACGAGCAGTACTTC. Its translation: CASSLDGDAYEQYF. The V gene is TRBV5-1, the J gene TRBJ2-5; D is perhaps TRBD2 (5 bases). Matching the DNA end better, TRBJ2-7 makes the J call doubtful. The CDR3 extends over 14 amino acids. CDR1 is SGHRS and CDR2 is YFSETQ in the germline V gene.

The V and J genes are TRBV10-3 and TRBJ1-6; TRBD1 matches at 9 bases. The junction had 3 bases not matched to a gene; V was cut back by 2 bases and J by 7 bases. The CDR3 contains 15 residues. Per germline, CDR1 ENHRY and CDR2 SYGVKD. CDR3 residues: CAISEPGQGNSPLHF. The CDR3 DNA reads as TGTGCCATCAGTGAGCCGGGACAGGGAAATTCACCCCTCCACTTT.